This TCR beta chain is from a study of a mutant IDH1 vaccine in newly diagnosed glioma. Study details: The study started vaccination 4-6 weeks after radiotherapy alone, or with temozolomide cycles.

General study results and limits: Apparently unrelated to pseudoprogression were changes in the top peripheral T cell clonotypes.

Time point described: week 47, end of study. The study gave 300 ug of mutant IDH1 20-mer peptide per vaccine dose, with topical imiquimod. As concerns this clone: Antigen specificity is unknown.

Here immunoSEQ multiplex PCR was the method, and the copy in TCRdb shows in-frame clones only, minus some. The table has around 50,000 clones, roughly 80% seen once. Trimming stripped 3 bases from V and 3 bases from J, with 15 bases between. This CDR3 contains 15 residues. Looked up from germline, CDR1 is MGHRA and CDR2 is YSYEKL. The genes are TRBV4-1 and TRBJ2-7; a possible D gene is TRBD1 (6 bases). The origin of this receptor is a woman in her thirties with glioma. Some clones in this sample may be carry-over from other donors' samples. The source was PBMCs, collected from a glioma patient whose treatment included an IDH1 peptide vaccine. CDR3 protein: CASSQQGSSLYEQYF. As DNA, the CDR3 is TGCGCCAGCAGCCAGCAGGGGTCCTCTCTCTACGAGCAGTACTTC.